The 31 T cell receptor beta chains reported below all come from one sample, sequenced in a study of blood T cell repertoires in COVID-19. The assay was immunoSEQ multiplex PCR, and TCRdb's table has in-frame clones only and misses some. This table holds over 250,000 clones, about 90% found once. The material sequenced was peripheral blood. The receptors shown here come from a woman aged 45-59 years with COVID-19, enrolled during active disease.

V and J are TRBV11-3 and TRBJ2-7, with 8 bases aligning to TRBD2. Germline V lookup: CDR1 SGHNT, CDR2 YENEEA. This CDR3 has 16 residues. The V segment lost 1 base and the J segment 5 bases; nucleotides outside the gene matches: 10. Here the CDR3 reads CASSLGAGEGGNEQYF. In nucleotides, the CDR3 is TGTGCCAGCAGCTTAGGAGCGGGAGAGGGTGGCAACGAGCAGTACTTC.

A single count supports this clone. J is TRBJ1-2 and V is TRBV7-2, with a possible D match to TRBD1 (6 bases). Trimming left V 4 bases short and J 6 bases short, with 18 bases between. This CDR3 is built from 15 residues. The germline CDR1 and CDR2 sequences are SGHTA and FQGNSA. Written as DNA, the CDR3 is TGTGCCAGCAGCTCTACAAAAAATTACAGGGATGGCTACACCTTC. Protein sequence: CASSSTKNYRDGYTF. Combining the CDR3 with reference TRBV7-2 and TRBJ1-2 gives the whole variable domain GAGVSQSPSNKVTEKGKDVELRCDPISGHTALYWYRQSLGQGLEFLIYFQGNSAPDKSGLPSDRFSAERTGGSVSTLTIQRTQQEDSAVYLCASSSTKNYRDGYTFGSGTRLTVV.

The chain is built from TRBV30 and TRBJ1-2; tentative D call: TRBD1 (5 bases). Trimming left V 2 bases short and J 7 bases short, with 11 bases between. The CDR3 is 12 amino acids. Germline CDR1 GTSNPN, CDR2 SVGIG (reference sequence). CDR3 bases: TGTGCCTGGAGTTTGGGGCCCGGTGGCTACACCTTC. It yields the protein CAWSLGPGGYTF.

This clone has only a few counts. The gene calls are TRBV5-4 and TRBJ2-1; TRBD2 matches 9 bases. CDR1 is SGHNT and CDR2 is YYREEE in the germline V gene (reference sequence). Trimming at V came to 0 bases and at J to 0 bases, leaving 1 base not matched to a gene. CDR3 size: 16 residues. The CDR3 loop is CASSLGSGSSYNEQFF. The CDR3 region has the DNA TGTGCCAGCAGCTTGGGTAGCGGGAGCTCCTACAATGAGCAGTTCTTC.

The CDR3 DNA is TGTGCCAGCAGCTTGGAGGGGGCGCTAAACGAGCAGTACTTC. Amino acid sequence: CASSLEGALNEQYF. The V and J genes are TRBV5-4 and TRBJ2-7, with 7 nucleotides matching TRBD1. The CDR3 has 14 amino acids. The ends lost 0 bases at V and 5 bases at J; junction bases unmatched: 5. Looked up from germline, CDR1 is SGHNT and CDR2 is YYREEE (reference sequence).

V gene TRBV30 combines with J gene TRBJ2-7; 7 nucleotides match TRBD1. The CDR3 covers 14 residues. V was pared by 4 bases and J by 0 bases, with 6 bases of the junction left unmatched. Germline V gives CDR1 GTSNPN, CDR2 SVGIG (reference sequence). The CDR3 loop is CAWTRGTDSYEQYF. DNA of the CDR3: TGTGCCTGGACCAGGGGGACGGACTCCTACGAGCAGTACTTC.

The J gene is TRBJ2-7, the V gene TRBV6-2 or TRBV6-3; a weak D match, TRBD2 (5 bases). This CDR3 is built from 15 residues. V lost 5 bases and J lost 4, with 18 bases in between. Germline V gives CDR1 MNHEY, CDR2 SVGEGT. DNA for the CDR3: TGTGCCAGCAGTGTCGTTTTTAGCGAGTTGTACGAGCAGTACTTC. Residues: CASSVVFSELYEQYF.

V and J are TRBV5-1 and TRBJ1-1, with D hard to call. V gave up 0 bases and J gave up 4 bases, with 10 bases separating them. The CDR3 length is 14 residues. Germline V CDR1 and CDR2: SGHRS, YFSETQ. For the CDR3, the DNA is TGCGCCAGCAGCTTGGGGGCCAGTAGCACTGAAGCTTTCTTT. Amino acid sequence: CASSLGASSTEAFF.

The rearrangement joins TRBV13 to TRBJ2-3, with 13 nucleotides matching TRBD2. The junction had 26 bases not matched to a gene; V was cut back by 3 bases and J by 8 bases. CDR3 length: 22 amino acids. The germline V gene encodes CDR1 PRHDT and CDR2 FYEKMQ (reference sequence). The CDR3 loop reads CASSFGSSRGAPTSGRIGTQYF. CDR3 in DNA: TGTGCCAGCAGCTTTGGCTCCTCCCGTGGGGCCCCGACTAGCGGGAGGATTGGTACGCAGTATTTT.

The CDR3 nucleotides are TGTGCCAGCAGCCTACTCGGGGTCACCTCCTCGGGTGGCTACACCTTC. This gives the protein CASSLLGVTSSGGYTF. The chain has TRBV11-1 and TRBJ1-2; D ambiguous. The CDR3 totals 16 residues. From germline, CDR1 is SGHAT and CDR2 FQDESV (reference sequence). Trimming shortened V by 5 bases and J by 7 bases, and 23 bases separated the two germline ends.

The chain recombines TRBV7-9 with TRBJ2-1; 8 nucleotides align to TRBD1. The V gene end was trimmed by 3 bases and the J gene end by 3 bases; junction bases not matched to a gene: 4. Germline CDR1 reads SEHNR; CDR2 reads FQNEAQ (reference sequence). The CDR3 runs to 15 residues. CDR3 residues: CASSFDRGFYNEQFF. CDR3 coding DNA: TGTGCCAGCAGCTTCGACAGGGGTTTCTACAATGAGCAGTTCTTC.

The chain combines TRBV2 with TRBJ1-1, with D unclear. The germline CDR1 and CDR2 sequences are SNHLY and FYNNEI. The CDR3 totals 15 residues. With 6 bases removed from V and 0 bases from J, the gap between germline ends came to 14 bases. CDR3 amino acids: CASRPPGTMNTEAFF. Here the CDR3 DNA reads TGTGCCAGCAGACCTCCGGGTACTATGAACACTGAAGCTTTCTTT.

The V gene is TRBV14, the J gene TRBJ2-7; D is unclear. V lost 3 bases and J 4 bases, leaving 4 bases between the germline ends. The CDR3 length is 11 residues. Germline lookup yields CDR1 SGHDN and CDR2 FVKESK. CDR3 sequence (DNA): TGTGCCAGCAGCCAGAGATACGAGCAGTACTTC. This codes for CASSQRYEQYF.

The CDR3 here is CASFRDRGDGEAFF. CDR3 nucleotide sequence: TGCGCCAGCTTCCGGGACAGGGGAGACGGTGAAGCTTTCTTT. The chain joins TRBV5-1 to TRBJ1-1; 10 bases are shared with TRBD1. In germline, CDR1 is SGHRS, CDR2 YFSETQ. V was clipped by 7 bases and J by 7 bases; unmatched bases: 10. This CDR3 is built from 14 residues.

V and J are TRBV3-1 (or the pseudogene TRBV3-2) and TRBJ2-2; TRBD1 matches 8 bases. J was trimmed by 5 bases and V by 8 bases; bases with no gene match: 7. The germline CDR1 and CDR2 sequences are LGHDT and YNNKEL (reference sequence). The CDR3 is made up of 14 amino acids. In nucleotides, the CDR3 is TGTGCCAGCTCATGGACAGGGCTTACCGGGGAGCTGTTTTTT. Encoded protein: CASSWTGLTGELFF.

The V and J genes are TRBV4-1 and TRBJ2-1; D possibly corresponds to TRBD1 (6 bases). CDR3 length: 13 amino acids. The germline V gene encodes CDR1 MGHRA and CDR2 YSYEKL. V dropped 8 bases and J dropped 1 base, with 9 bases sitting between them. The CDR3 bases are TGCGCCAGCCGAGGGACATCCTACAATGAGCAGTTCTTC. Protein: CASRGTSYNEQFF.

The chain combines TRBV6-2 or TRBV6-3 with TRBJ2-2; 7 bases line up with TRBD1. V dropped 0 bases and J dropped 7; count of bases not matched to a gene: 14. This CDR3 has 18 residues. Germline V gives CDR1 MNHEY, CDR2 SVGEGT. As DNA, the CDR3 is TGTGCCAGCAGTTACTCTTACGTCGACAGGGTCGGAATCGGGGAGCTGTTTTTT. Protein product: CASSYSYVDRVGIGELFF.

For the CDR3, the DNA is TGTGCCAGCAGCCGCAGCGGGGGGCCAACCTACAATGAGCAGTTCTTC. Protein sequence: CASSRSGGPTYNEQFF. The chain links TRBV11-2 to TRBJ2-1, with TRBD2 matching 9 bases. The CDR3 contains 16 residues. The ends lost 5 bases at V and 2 bases at J; junction bases unmatched: 7. From germline, CDR1 is SGHAT and CDR2 FQNNGV.

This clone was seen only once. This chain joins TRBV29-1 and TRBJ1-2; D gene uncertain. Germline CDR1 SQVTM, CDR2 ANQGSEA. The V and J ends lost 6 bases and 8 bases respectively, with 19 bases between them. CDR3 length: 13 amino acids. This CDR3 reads CSVGRAGFYGYTF. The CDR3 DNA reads TGCAGCGTCGGCCGGGCGGGATTTTACGGCTACACCTTC.

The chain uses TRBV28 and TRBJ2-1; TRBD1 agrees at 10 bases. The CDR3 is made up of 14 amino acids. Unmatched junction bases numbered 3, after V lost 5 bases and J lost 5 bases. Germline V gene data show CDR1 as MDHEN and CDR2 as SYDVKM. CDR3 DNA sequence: TGTGCCAGCAGTCCGGACAGGGGGAACAATGAGCAGTTCTTC. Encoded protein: CASSPDRGNNEQFF.

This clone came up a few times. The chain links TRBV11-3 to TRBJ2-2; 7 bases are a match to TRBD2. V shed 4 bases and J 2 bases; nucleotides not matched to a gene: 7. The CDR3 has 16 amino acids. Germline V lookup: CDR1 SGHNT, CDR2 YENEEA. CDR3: CASSSHRGVNTGELFF. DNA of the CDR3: TGTGCCAGCAGCTCTCACCGGGGGGTTAACACCGGGGAGCTGTTTTTT.

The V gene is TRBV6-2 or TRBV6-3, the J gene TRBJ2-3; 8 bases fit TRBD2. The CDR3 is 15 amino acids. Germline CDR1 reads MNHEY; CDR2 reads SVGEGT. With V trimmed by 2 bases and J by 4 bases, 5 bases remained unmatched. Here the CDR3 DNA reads TGTGCCAGCAGTTACCTAGGGACTAGAGCAGATACGCAGTATTTT. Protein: CASSYLGTRADTQYF.

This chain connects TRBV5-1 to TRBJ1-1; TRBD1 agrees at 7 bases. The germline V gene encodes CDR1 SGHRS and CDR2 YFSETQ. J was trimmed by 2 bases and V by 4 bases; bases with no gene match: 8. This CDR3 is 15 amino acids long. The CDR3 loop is CASSPRVGGNTEAFF. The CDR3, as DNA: TGCGCCAGCAGCCCCAGGGTAGGGGGCAACACTGAAGCTTTCTTT. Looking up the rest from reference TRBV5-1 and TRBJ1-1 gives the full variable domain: KAGVTQTPRYLIKTRGQQVTLSCSPISGHRSVSWYQQTPGQGLQFLFEYFSETQRNKGNFPGRFSGRQFSNSRSEMNVSTLELGDSALYLCASSPRVGGNTEAFFGQGTRLTVV.

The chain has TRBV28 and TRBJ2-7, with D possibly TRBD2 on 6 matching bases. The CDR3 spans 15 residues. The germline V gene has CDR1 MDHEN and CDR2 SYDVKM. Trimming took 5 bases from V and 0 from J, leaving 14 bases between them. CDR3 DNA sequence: TGTGCCAGCAGTCCTTGGACGGGAGTCTCCTACGAGCAGTACTTC. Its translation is CASSPWTGVSYEQYF.

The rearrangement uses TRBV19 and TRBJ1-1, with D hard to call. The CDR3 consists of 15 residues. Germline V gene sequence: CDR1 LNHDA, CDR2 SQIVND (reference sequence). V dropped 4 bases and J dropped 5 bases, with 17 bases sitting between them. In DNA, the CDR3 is TGTGCCAGTAGTAAAACCGTCTCCCGGGGAACTGAAGCTTTCTTT. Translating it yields CASSKTVSRGTEAFF.

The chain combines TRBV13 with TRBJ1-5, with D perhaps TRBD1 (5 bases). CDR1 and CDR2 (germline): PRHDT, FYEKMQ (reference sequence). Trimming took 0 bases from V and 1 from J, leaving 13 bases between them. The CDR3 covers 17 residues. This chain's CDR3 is CASSLGSGGSSNQPQHF. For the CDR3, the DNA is TGTGCCAGCAGCTTAGGCTCCGGGGGGTCGAGCAATCAGCCCCAGCATTTT.

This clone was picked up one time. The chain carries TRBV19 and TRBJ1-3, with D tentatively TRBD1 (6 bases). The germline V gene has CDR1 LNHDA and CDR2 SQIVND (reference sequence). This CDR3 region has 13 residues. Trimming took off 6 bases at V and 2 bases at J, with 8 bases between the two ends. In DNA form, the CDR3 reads TGTGCCAGTAGCACAGGGCCTGGAAACACCATATATTTT. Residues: CASSTGPGNTIYF.

The DNA for the CDR3 is TGCGCCAGCAGCTTGCTAACTAGCGGTCAAGAGACCCAGTACTTC. It specifies CASSLLTSGQETQYF. This sequence joins TRBV5-1 and TRBJ2-5; 8 positions agree with TRBD2. The CDR3 has 15 amino acids. Germline CDR1 SGHRS, CDR2 YFSETQ. J gave up 2 bases and V 1 base, and 4 bases lay outside the gene matches.

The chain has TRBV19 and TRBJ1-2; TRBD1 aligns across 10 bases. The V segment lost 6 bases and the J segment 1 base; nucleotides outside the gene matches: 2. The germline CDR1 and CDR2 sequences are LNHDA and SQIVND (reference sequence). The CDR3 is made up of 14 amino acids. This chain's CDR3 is CASRRTGGNYGYTF. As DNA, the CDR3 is TGTGCCAGTAGGCGGACAGGGGGTAACTATGGCTACACCTTC.

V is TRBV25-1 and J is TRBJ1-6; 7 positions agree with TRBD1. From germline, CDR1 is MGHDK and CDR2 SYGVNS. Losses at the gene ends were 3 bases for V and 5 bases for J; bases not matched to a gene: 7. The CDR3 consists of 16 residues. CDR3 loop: CASSDPTRGNNSPLHF. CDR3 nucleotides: TGTGCCAGCAGTGACCCCACCAGGGGGAATAATTCACCCCTCCACTTT.

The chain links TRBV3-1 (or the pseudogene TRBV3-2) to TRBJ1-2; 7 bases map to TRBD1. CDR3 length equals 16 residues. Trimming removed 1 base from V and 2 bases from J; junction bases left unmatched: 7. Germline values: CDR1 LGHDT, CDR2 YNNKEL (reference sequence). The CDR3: CASSQVQGSGNYGYTF. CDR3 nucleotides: TGTGCCAGCAGCCAAGTACAGGGGTCGGGGAACTATGGCTACACCTTC.